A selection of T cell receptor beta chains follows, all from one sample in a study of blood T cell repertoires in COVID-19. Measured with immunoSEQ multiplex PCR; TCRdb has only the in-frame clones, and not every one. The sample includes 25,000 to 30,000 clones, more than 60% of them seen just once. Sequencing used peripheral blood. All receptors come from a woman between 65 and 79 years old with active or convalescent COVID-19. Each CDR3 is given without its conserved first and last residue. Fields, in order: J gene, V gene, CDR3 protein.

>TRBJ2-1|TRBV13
ASSPPWDRGNEQF
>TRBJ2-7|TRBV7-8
ASSLASSSTYEQY
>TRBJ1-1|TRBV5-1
ASSLDIRQGFTEAF
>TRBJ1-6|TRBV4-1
ASSQGTASYNSPLH
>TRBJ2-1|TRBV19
ASSSGSSYNEQF
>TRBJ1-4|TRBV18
ASSPRDRAEKLF
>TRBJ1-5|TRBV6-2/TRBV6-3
ASSYFGQINQPQH
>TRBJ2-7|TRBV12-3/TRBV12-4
ASRQGGPYEQY
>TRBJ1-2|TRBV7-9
ASSLAVSSNYGYT
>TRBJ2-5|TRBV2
ASSAAGGGY
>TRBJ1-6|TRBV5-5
ASSTTGVDASGLDSPLH
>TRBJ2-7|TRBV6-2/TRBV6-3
ASSYGGTEQY
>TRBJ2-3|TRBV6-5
ASSRGGADTQY
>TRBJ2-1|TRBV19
ASSTYPGTGMRQF
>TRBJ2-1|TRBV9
ASSPMGLAGTQEQF
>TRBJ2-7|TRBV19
ASSPGLLSLEQY